Presented here are 27 T cell receptor beta chains from one specimen sequenced in a study of T cell responses to AZD1222 COVID-19 vaccine. The data were produced by immunoSEQ multiplex PCR, yet TCRdb's version contains in-frame clones alone and is incomplete. Seen here are 110,000 or so clones, approximately 91% observed once, and the top ten hold around 7%. Sequencing used peripheral blood, obtained on day 0 of AZD1222 vaccination. The receptors were sampled from an adult in good health.

Only one count was recorded for this clone. The genes are TRBV7-9 and TRBJ2-7; TRBD1 aligns across 8 bases. This CDR3 is 13 amino acids long. Germline assignment: CDR1 SEHNR and CDR2 FQNEAQ (reference sequence). V lost 4 bases and J lost 4; bases outside the gene matches: 3. The CDR3 region is CASSSGGWYEQYF. CDR3 in DNA: TGTGCCAGCAGCTCAGGGGGCTGGTACGAGCAGTACTTC.

The V call is TRBV25-1, the J call TRBJ1-2, with 7 bases identical to TRBD1. Germline V gene sequence: CDR1 MGHDK, CDR2 SYGVNS. Unmatched junction bases numbered 12, after V lost 3 bases and J lost 8 bases. CDR3 length equals 15 residues. CDR3 nucleotide sequence: TGTGCCAGCAGTGATCCAGGGGGGGTCTCTAGAGGCTACACCTTC. The encoded protein is CASSDPGGVSRGYTF.

This rearrangement joins TRBV5-5 to TRBJ2-7, with D possibly being TRBD1 or TRBD2 (7 bases each). V lost 4 bases and J 3 bases, leaving 14 bases between the germline ends. The CDR3 has 14 amino acids. CDR1 is SGHKS and CDR2 is YYEKEE in the germline V gene (reference sequence). DNA of the CDR3: TGTGCCAGCAGCCCCCCAGGGGGGGACTACGAGCAGTACTTC. Its protein product is CASSPPGGDYEQYF.

The chain joins TRBV10-3 to TRBJ1-1; D is ambiguous. V gave up 0 bases and J gave up 7 bases, with 12 bases separating them. This CDR3 is 14 amino acids long. The germline CDR1 and CDR2 sequences are ENHRY and SYGVKD. CDR3 protein: CAISESGPRSEAFF. Written as DNA, the CDR3 is TGTGCCATCAGTGAGTCAGGCCCAAGAAGTGAAGCTTTCTTT.

The chain recombines TRBV7-9 with TRBJ2-3, with TRBD2 as a possible D gene (6 bases). CDR1 SEHNR and CDR2 FQNEAQ come from the germline V gene (reference sequence). There are 14 residues in the CDR3. V was shortened by 7 bases and J by 0 bases, with 11 bases between the two germline ends. Here the CDR3 reads CASIRGFSTDTQYF. The CDR3 DNA follows: TGTGCCAGCATCCGGGGGTTTAGCACAGATACGCAGTATTTT.

This sequence joins TRBV2 and TRBJ1-2; 8 bases align to TRBD1. The CDR3 contains 14 residues. V gave up 5 bases and J gave up 7 bases; unmatched junction bases: 9. Germline loops: CDR1 SNHLY, CDR2 FYNNEI. In nucleotides, the CDR3 is TGTGCCAGCAGTCTTGGACAGGGTACTATTGGCTACACCTTC. Its translation is CASSLGQGTIGYTF. Full variable domain (remainder filled in from reference TRBV2 and TRBJ1-2): EPEVTQTPSHQVTQMGQEVILRCVPISNHLYFYWYRQILGQKVEFLVSFYNNEISEKSEIFDDQFSVERPDGSNFTLKIRSTKLEDSAMYFCASSLGQGTIGYTFGSGTRLTVV.

The chain combines TRBV4-2 with TRBJ2-2, with 9 bases that match TRBD2. This CDR3 is 17 amino acids long. Germline trimming cut 0 bases from V and 6 bases from J; bases unmatched to any gene: 8. From germline, CDR1 is LGHNA and CDR2 YNFKEQ. The CDR3 protein is CASSQEGGGRAAGELFF. The CDR3 region has the DNA TGTGCCAGCAGCCAAGAAGGGGGCGGGAGGGCCGCCGGGGAGCTGTTTTTT.

The chain joins TRBV18 to TRBJ2-3; D gene uncertain. This CDR3 has 11 amino acids. CDR1 and CDR2 (germline): KGHSH, LQKENI. The V end lost 4 bases, the J end lost 6 bases, and 5 bases lay between the germline ends. The CDR3 coding sequence is TGTGCCAGCTCACAGGTGGATACGCAGTATTTT. Amino acid sequence: CASSQVDTQYF.

The rearrangement uses TRBV2 and TRBJ1-2, with a possible D match to TRBD1 (5 bases). The germline gives CDR1 SNHLY, CDR2 FYNNEI. The CDR3 is 15 amino acids. Trimming took off 2 bases at V and 7 bases at J, with 17 bases between the two ends. The CDR3 sequence is CASSEKRAGGGGYTF. In nucleotides, the CDR3 is TGTGCCAGCAGTGAAAAGCGTGCGGGTGGGGGTGGCTACACCTTC.

V is TRBV6-5 and J is TRBJ1-4, with D possibly matching TRBD1 (6 bases). Trimming removed 5 bases from V and 8 bases from J, with 18 bases in between. The CDR3 covers 15 residues. Per germline, CDR1 MNHEY and CDR2 SVGAGI. The DNA for the CDR3 is TGTGCCAGCAGTCGCCGACGAGTCAGGGGCGAAAAACTGTTTTTT. This sequence encodes CASSRRRVRGEKLFF.

The chain couples TRBV6-1 to TRBJ1-6; D is unclear. The germline V and J ends were trimmed by 1 base and 5 bases, with 15 bases remaining between them. The CDR3 is 17 residues long. Germline CDR1 is MNHNS and CDR2 is SASEGT. The DNA for the CDR3 is TGTGCCAGCAGTGAAGTTGGAGGCGGGTTTAATAATTCACCCCTCCACTTT. The encoded protein is CASSEVGGGFNNSPLHF.

V and J are TRBV6-5 and TRBJ2-1; the match to TRBD2 covers 8 bases. Germline assignment: CDR1 MNHEY and CDR2 SVGAGI. This CDR3 is built from 14 residues. Trimming cost V 2 bases and J 10 bases; bases outside gene matches: 7. Written as DNA, the CDR3 is TGTGCCAGCAGTTACAGCGGGGGCTCCGGGGAGCAGTTCTTC. Protein sequence: CASSYSGGSGEQFF.

V and J are TRBV10-3 and TRBJ1-5; D is uncertain. Germline lookup yields CDR1 ENHRY and CDR2 SYGVKD. The CDR3 length is 13 residues. The ends were cut back, 4 bases at V and 3 bases at J, with 7 bases in the middle. CDR3 sequence: CAISGRVNQPQHF. DNA for the CDR3: TGTGCCATCAGTGGCCGCGTCAATCAGCCCCAGCATTTT.

The V call is TRBV18, the J call TRBJ2-7, with D uncertain. V gave up 1 base and J gave up 2 bases, with 6 bases separating them. The CDR3 has 13 residues. The germline V gene encodes CDR1 KGHSH and CDR2 LQKENI. CDR3 protein: CASSPRQPYEQYF. DNA for the CDR3: TGTGCCAGCTCACCACGCCAACCCTACGAGCAGTACTTC. Based on the CDR3 plus reference TRBV18 and TRBJ2-7, the full variable domain is NAGVMQNPRHLVRRRGQEARLRCSPMKGHSHVYWYRQLPEEGLKFMVYLQKENIIDESGMPKERFSAEFPKEGPSILRIQQVVRGDSAAYFCASSPRQPYEQYFGPGTRLTVT.

This sequence joins TRBV4-2 and TRBJ1-2, with TRBD1 as a possible D gene (5 bases). Trimming removed 7 bases at V and 8 bases at J, with 17 bases between. The V gene's germline CDR1 is LGHNA and CDR2 YNFKEQ. The CDR3 runs to 13 residues. DNA for the CDR3: TGTGCCAGCACCCTCCATGGGGGGGACGGCTACACCTTC. Translated: CASTLHGGDGYTF.

This chain connects TRBV29-1 to TRBJ1-2; the match to TRBD1 covers 7 bases. This CDR3 contains 14 residues. Looked up from germline, CDR1 is SQVTM and CDR2 is ANQGSEA. V dropped 6 bases and J dropped 5; count of bases not matched to a gene: 12. CDR3 region: CSVPQTGDVYGYTF. The CDR3 DNA sequence: TGCAGCGTCCCCCAAACAGGGGACGTGTATGGCTACACCTTC.

The chain employs TRBV10-1 and TRBJ2-2; 9 nucleotides match TRBD1. CDR3 length equals 15 residues. In germline, CDR1 is WNHNN, CDR2 SYGVQD (reference sequence). Trimming removed 5 bases from V and 6 bases from J; junction bases left unmatched: 7. This CDR3 reads CASSSGQGMAGELFF. The CDR3 nucleotides are TGCGCCAGCAGTTCGGGACAGGGTATGGCCGGGGAGCTGTTTTTT.

The rearrangement joins TRBV6-5 to TRBJ1-2, with D perhaps matching TRBD1 (6 bases). V dropped 6 bases and J dropped 8 bases, with 16 bases sitting between them. Germline values: CDR1 MNHEY, CDR2 SVGAGI. The CDR3 contains 13 residues. The CDR3 nucleotides are TGTGCCAGCAGCTCAGACAGGACGGGGGGCTACACCTTC. Its translation is CASSSDRTGGYTF.

This clone was seen a single time. This chain links TRBV4-2 with TRBJ2-3; no clear D. Trimming removed 0 bases at V and 4 bases at J, with 8 bases between. The length of the CDR3 is 14 residues. Germline V gene data show CDR1 as LGHNA and CDR2 as YNFKEQ. The CDR3 DNA reads TGTGCCAGCAGCCAAGAACCGACATCAGATACGCAGTATTTT. Translating gives CASSQEPTSDTQYF.

This clone occurred once. At the DNA level, this CDR3 is encoded by other sequences in the same sample as well. CDR3 in amino acids: CASSLEGYSNQPQHF. The CDR3 nucleotides are TGCGCCAGCAGCTTAGAGGGGTATAGCAATCAGCCCCAGCATTTT. The rearrangement links TRBV5-1 to TRBJ1-5, with a weak D call TRBD1 (5 bases). Germline V gene sequence: CDR1 SGHRS, CDR2 YFSETQ. V gave up 2 bases and J gave up 0 bases, with 9 bases separating them. The CDR3 contains 15 residues.

V gene TRBV11-2 combines with J gene TRBJ2-1, with D possibly TRBD2 on 5 matching bases. The CDR3 contains 15 residues. Trimming removed 5 bases at V and 2 bases at J, with 13 bases between. Germline V CDR1 and CDR2: SGHAT, FQNNGV. CDR3: CASSPLGGTYNEQFF. The CDR3 DNA reads as TGTGCCAGCAGCCCCCTCGGAGGAACCTACAATGAGCAGTTCTTC.

The chain couples TRBV12-3 or TRBV12-4 to TRBJ1-6; D remains ambiguous. Trimming removed 8 bases from V and 10 bases from J, with 12 bases in between. CDR3 size: 12 residues. The CDR3 bases are TGTGCCAGCTCCGGGATAGGATCACCCCTCCACTTT. This sequence encodes CASSGIGSPLHF.

The rearrangement joins TRBV21-1 to TRBJ2-3; TRBD2, as called in the table, went unchecked against the DNA. TRBV21-1 is deemed a pseudogene. This CDR3 comprises 14 residues. CDR3 residues: CASTWDCCTDTQYF. The CDR3 bases are TGTGCCAGCACTTGGGACTGTTGCACAGATACGCAGTATTTT.

V and J are TRBV19 and TRBJ1-1; 10 bases map to TRBD1. This CDR3 is built from 17 residues. From germline, CDR1 is LNHDA and CDR2 SQIVND (reference sequence). V shed 4 bases, J shed 0 bases, and the junction held 8 bases outside the gene matches. CDR3 sequence: CASSTPGQGTLNTEAFF. CDR3 nucleotide sequence: TGTGCCAGTAGTACTCCGGGACAGGGGACGTTGAACACTGAAGCTTTCTTT. Filled out from reference TRBV19 and TRBJ1-1, the complete variable domain reads DGGITQSPKYLFRKEGQNVTLSCEQNLNHDAMYWYRQDPGQGLRLIYYSQIVNDFQKGDIAEGYSVSREKKESFPLTVTSAQKNPTAFYLCASSTPGQGTLNTEAFFGQGTRLTVV.

This rearrangement joins TRBV5-5 to TRBJ1-5; a weak D match, TRBD1 (5 bases). V was trimmed by 4 bases and J by 6 bases, leaving 14 bases between them. The CDR3 loop spans 14 amino acids. The germline gives CDR1 SGHKS, CDR2 YYEKEE (reference sequence). The CDR3 DNA sequence: TGTGCCAGCAGCCCCTCGGGGGAGGGTCAGCCCCAGCATTTT. Residues: CASSPSGEGQPQHF.

The J gene is TRBJ2-7, the V gene TRBV2, with D uncertain. Germline V gene lookup returns CDR1 SNHLY and CDR2 FYNNEI. The CDR3 sequence is 16 residues long. The V end lost 7 bases, the J end lost 0 bases, and 19 bases lay between the germline ends. CDR3 in amino acids: CASTLTRVTSSYEQYF. The CDR3 region has the DNA TGTGCCAGCACCCTCACCCGGGTCACGAGCTCCTACGAGCAGTACTTC.

The CDR3 DNA reads as TGTGCCAGAAGCTTGGCCAAAGATAACTATGGCTACACCTTC. Protein: CARSLAKDNYGYTF. The chain combines TRBV5-3 with TRBJ1-2; D is uncertain. TRBV5-3 is identified as an open reading frame with a role that is uncertain. The CDR3 spans 14 residues. Trimming shortened V by 0 bases and J by 1 base, and 7 bases separated the two germline ends.